These 8 T cell receptor beta chains were all obtained from the same sample, sequenced in a study of OX40 agonist ivuxolimab in advanced cancers. The table came from immunoSEQ multiplex PCR; TCRdb's copy has only in-frame clones and leaves some out. The sample lists over 30,000 clones, 92% occurring once. Sequenced material: CD4+ or CD8+ T cells sorted from blood, taken in a trial of the OX40 agonist ivuxolimab. The receptors were sampled from an adult with an advanced solid tumor such as melanoma, head and neck, liver or kidney cancer.

This chain uses TRBV2 with TRBJ2-1, with 9 bases fitting TRBD1. This CDR3 comprises 15 residues. CDR1 SNHLY and CDR2 FYNNEI come from the germline V gene. V lost 6 bases and J lost 3; bases outside the gene matches: 6. The CDR3 bases are TGTGCCAGCAGAGCCGGGACAGGGCACTACAATGAGCAGTTCTTC. This codes for CASRAGTGHYNEQFF. The variable domain in full, with the rest retrieved from reference TRBV2 and TRBJ2-1, is EPEVTQTPSHQVTQMGQEVILRCVPISNHLYFYWYRQILGQKVEFLVSFYNNEISEKSEIFDDQFSVERPDGSNFTLKIRSTKLEDSAMYFCASRAGTGHYNEQFFGPGTRLTVL.

The rearrangement uses TRBV27 and TRBJ2-3; TRBD1 aligns across 7 bases. V lost 8 bases to trimming and J lost 5 bases; unmatched junction nucleotides: 10. The CDR3 is made up of 14 amino acids. Per the germline V gene, CDR1 is MNHEY and CDR2 is SMNVEV (reference sequence). The CDR3 region is CASGLNRGLDTQYF. The DNA for the CDR3 is TGTGCCAGCGGCCTAAACAGGGGATTAGATACGCAGTATTTT.

CDR3 bases: TGTGCCAGCAGCTTAGGATACAGTGGCACAGATACGCAGTATTTT. Translating gives CASSLGYSGTDTQYF. The chain uses TRBV7-2 and TRBJ2-3; D is unresolved. In germline, CDR1 is SGHTA, CDR2 FQGNSA. The CDR3 loop spans 15 amino acids. V dropped 1 base and J dropped 1 base, with 9 bases sitting between them.

V and J are TRBV5-4 and TRBJ2-5; 9 nucleotides align to TRBD2. In germline, CDR1 is SGHNT, CDR2 YYREEE (reference sequence). CDR3 length equals 16 residues. After removal of 0 bases from V and 5 bases from J, the junction contained 8 bases not matched to a gene. CDR3 amino acids: CASSLDLAGVVETQYF. The CDR3 DNA is TGTGCCAGCAGCTTGGATTTAGCGGGAGTGGTGGAGACCCAGTACTTC.

CDR3 sequence (DNA): TGTGCCAGCAGCGTAGACAGCCTAAGCACAGATACGCAGTATTTT. Translation gives CASSVDSLSTDTQYF. The chain combines TRBV9 with TRBJ2-3; D gene uncertain. From germline, CDR1 is SGDLS and CDR2 YYNGEE. The germline V and J ends were trimmed by 0 bases and 0 bases, with 8 bases remaining between them. The length of the CDR3 is 15 residues. The full variable domain, its missing parts supplied by reference TRBV9 and TRBJ2-3, is DSGVTQTPKHLITATGQRVTLRCSPRSGDLSVYWYQQSLDQGLQFLIQYYNGEERAKGNILERFSAQQFPDLHSELNLSSLELGDSALYFCASSVDSLSTDTQYFGPGTRLTVL.

V usage is TRBV29-1 and J usage is TRBJ1-1; possible D gene TRBD1, 6 bases. V was pared by 3 bases and J by 0 bases, with 8 bases between. CDR3 size: 13 residues. Germline assignment: CDR1 SQVTM and CDR2 ANQGSEA. For the CDR3, the DNA is TGCAGCGTTGATCGGGGGCTGAACACTGAAGCTTTCTTT. The encoded protein is CSVDRGLNTEAFF.

This clone was detected once. The chain recombines TRBV18 with TRBJ2-7, with D perhaps matching TRBD1 (6 bases). The germline V gene encodes CDR1 KGHSH and CDR2 LQKENI. This CDR3 spans 14 amino acids. V gave up 0 bases and J gave up 4 bases, with 10 bases separating them. The CDR3 DNA is TGTGCCAGCTCACCACCCTCCAGGGGTTACGAGCAGTACTTC. Encoded protein: CASSPPSRGYEQYF.

The chain is built from TRBV6-6 and TRBJ1-3, with D perhaps matching TRBD1 (5 bases). The V and J ends lost 0 bases and 2 bases respectively, with 11 bases between them. The CDR3 extends over 16 amino acids. CDR1 and CDR2 from the germline V gene are MNHNY and SVGAGI (reference sequence). The CDR3 coding sequence is TGTGCCAGCAGTTACTCGACTGGACAAGCTGGAAACACCATATATTTT. It translates to CASSYSTGQAGNTIYF.